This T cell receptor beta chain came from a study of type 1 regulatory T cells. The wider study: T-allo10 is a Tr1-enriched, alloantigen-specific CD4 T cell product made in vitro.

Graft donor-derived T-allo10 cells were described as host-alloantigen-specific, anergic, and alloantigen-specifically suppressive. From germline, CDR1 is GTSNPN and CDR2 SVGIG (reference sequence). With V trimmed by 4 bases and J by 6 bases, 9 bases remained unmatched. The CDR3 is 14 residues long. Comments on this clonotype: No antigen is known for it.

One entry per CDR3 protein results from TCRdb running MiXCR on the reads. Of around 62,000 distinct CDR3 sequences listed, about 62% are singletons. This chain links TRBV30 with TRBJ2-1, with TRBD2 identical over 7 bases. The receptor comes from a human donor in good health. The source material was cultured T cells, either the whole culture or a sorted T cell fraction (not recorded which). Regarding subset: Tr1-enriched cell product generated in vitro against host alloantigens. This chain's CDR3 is CAWNVRTRSNEQFF. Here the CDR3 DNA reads TGTGCCTGGAATGTTAGGACTAGAAGCAATGAGCAGTTCTTC. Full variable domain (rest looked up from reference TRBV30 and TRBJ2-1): SQTIHQWPATLVQPVGSPLSLECTVEGTSNPNLYWYRQAAGRGLQLLFYSVGIGQISSEVPQNLSASRPQDRQFILSSKKLLLSDSGFYLCAWNVRTRSNEQFFGPGTRLTVL.